This TCR beta chain was sequenced for a study of human T cells and chemical hapten exposure. From germline, CDR1 is MNHEY and CDR2 SVGAGI. This CDR3 comprises 14 residues. V lost 4 bases, J lost 10 bases, and 10 bases stayed unmatched. Time point given: patch test 2, 6 weeks after DPC sensitization. This sample's treatment: therapeutic diphenylcyclopropenone sensitization with weekly scalp DPC. MiXCR was run by TCRdb on the RACE reads, yielding one entry per CDR3 protein. Among 85,000 to 95,000 distinct CDR3 sequences listed, approximately 11% were seen once. This clonotype was obtained from a man aged 35 to 55 with alopecia areata. Some clones in this sample may be carry-over from other donors' samples. The sample here was whole blood, taken in connection with sensitization to the hapten diphenylcyclopropenone (DPC). V usage is TRBV6-5 and J usage is TRBJ2-3; TRBD2 agrees at 8 bases. The CDR3 DNA reads as TGTGCCAGCAGTTTTGGGGCCCGGGGGGGGGCGCAGTATTTT. As protein: CASSFGARGGAQYF.